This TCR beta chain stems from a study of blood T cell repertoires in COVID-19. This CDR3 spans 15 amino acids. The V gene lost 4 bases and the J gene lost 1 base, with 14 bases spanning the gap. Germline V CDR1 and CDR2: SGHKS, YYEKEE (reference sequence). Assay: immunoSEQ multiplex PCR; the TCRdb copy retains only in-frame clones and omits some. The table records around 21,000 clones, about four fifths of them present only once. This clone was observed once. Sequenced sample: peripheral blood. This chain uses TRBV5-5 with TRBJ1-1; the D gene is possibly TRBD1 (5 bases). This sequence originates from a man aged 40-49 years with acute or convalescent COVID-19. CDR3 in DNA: TGTGCCAGCAGCCTATCCGACAGTCAGAACACTGAAGCTTTCTTT. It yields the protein CASSLSDSQNTEAFF.